This is a list of T cell receptor beta chains from one sample in a study of regulatory T cells in long-lasting Graves disease. One entry per CDR3 protein results from TCRdb running MiXCR on the multiplex PCR reads. The data hold 500,000 to 800,000 distinct CDR3 sequences, with about 32% observed a single time. Sequenced here: peripheral blood mononuclear cells (PBMCs), sampled when the disease was refractory, from a patient treated with antithyroid drugs. The receptors were gathered from a female donor with Graves disease. Both conserved end residues are part of each CDR3. A D gene is named only where the DNA matches it firmly. Some rows mark clone size as missing; the rest say once, few, many or name a class of expanded clone.

many	TRBV2	TRBD2	TRBJ2-7	TGTGCCAGCAGTTCGACTAGCGGGAATTACGAGCAGTACTTC	CASSSTSGNYEQYF
once	TRBV10-3	NA	TRBJ1-5	TGTGCCATCAGTGAAAGTCTAGCCAGGGATCAGCCCCAGCATTTT	CAISESLARDQPQHF
NA	TRBV2	NA	TRBJ2-5	TGTGCCAGCAGTGAAGCTTATCCCCCGGAGACCCAGTACTTC	CASSEAYPPETQYF
many	TRBV6-1	NA	TRBJ1-5	TGTGCCAGCAGTATGATTTCCCAGCCCCAGCATTTT	CASSMISQPQHF
many	TRBV20-1	NA	TRBJ2-5	TGCAGTGCTAGAAGTTCCCAAGAGACCCAGTACTTC	CSARSSQETQYF
NA	TRBV13	NA	TRBJ1-1	TGTGCCAGCAGCTTAGTAGCAGGGTACACTGAAGCTTTCTTT	CASSLVAGYTEAFF
NA	TRBV5-1	NA	TRBJ2-5	TGTGCCAGCAGCTTGGTAGCTGGTGAAGAGACCCAGTACTTC	CASSLVAGEETQYF
NA	TRBV20-1	NA	TRBJ1-5	TGCAGTGCTAGATTTGGACAGTACAATCAGCCCCAGCATTTT	CSARFGQYNQPQHF
NA	TRBV20-1	NA	TRBJ1-6	TGCAGTGCGCCGGGACACTCGAGCTCCTATAATTCACCCCTCCACTTT	CSAPGHSSSYNSPLHF
NA	TRBV11-2	NA	TRBJ2-7	TGTGCCAGCAGCTTATTAGCAGGGAGTTCGTACGAGCAGTACTTC	CASSLLAGSSYEQYF
many	TRBV3-1	TRBD2	TRBJ2-7	TGTGCCAGCAGCCAAGGACTAGCGGGGCTCGGCGAGCAGTACTTC	CASSQGLAGLGEQYF
once	TRBV29-1	NA	TRBJ1-6	TGCAGCGTTGGGTCAGGGGATAATTCACCCCTCCACTTT	CSVGSGDNSPLHF
NA	TRBV20-1	TRBD2	TRBJ2-1	TGCAGTGCTACGGGACTAGCGGTATACAATGAGCAGTTCTTC	CSATGLAVYNEQFF
NA	TRBV29-1	NA	TRBJ2-7	TGCAGCGTCTCAGGATCGGCCACCTACGAGCAGTACTTC	CSVSGSATYEQYF
NA	TRBV2	NA	TRBJ1-6	TGTGCCAGCAGGACGGACGGGAATTCACCCCTCCACTTT	CASRTDGNSPLHF
NA	TRBV20-1	NA	TRBJ1-1	TGCAGTGCCGAGTACGTTAGATCTGAAGCTTTCTTT	CSAEYVRSEAFF
NA	TRBV12-3/TRBV12-4	TRBD2	TRBJ2-7	TGTGCCAGCAGCCCGGGACTAGCGCCAAGTTGCGAGCAGTACTTC	CASSPGLAPSCEQYF
NA	TRBV7-7	TRBD1	TRBJ2-7	TGTGCCAGCAGCCCTCCGGGACAGGGTGCCGAGCAGTACTTC	CASSPPGQGAEQYF
many	TRBV12-3/TRBV12-4	TRBD1	TRBJ2-7	TGTGCCAGCAGTTCAGGGGACAGGGACAAGCAGTACTTC	CASSSGDRDKQYF
NA	TRBV14	TRBD1	TRBJ1-1	TGTGCCAGCAGCCGCTATAGGACAGGGAACACTGAAGCTTTCTTT	CASSRYRTGNTEAFF
many	TRBV27	NA	TRBJ2-7	TGTGCCAGCAGCCCCCAGGGCTCCTACGAGCAGTACTTC	CASSPQGSYEQYF
many	TRBV6-5	TRBD1	TRBJ2-5	TGTGCCAGCAGTTACGGAGGACAGGGGGAGTACTTC	CASSYGGQGEYF
NA	TRBV10-3	TRBD2	TRBJ2-2	TGTGCCATCAGTGTCGGTAGCGGGAGTCCCGGGGAGCTGTTTTTT	CAISVGSGSPGELFF
once	TRBV19	NA	TRBJ2-7	TGTGCCAGTAGTATTGTTAACAGGCAATACTCCTACGAGCAGTACTTC	CASSIVNRQYSYEQYF
NA	TRBV3-1	NA	TRBJ2-5	TGTGCCAGCAGCCAAGACATTCCAGGAAGGGGCGAGACCCAGTACTTC	CASSQDIPGRGETQYF
many	TRBV28	NA	TRBJ1-6	TGTGCCAGCAGTCCAGAACAGGGTGTTAATAATTCACCCCTCCACTTT	CASSPEQGVNNSPLHF
NA	TRBV20-1	TRBD2	TRBJ2-3	TGCAGTGCTGTCCCTCTGGCGGGGGACACAGATACGCAGTATTTT	CSAVPLAGDTDTQYF
few	TRBV18	NA	TRBJ1-1	TGTGCCAGCTCCCCACCCGTCGGGAGGGACACTGAAGCTTTCTTT	CASSPPVGRDTEAFF
many	TRBV11-2	TRBD2	TRBJ2-5	TGTGCCAGCAGCTTAGGTAGCGGGAGCCCTCTCGGGGAGACCCAGTACTTC	CASSLGSGSPLGETQYF
many	TRBV6-2/TRBV6-3	NA	TRBJ1-2	TGTGCCAGCAGTGAATTCAGGGTAATCGGGTATGGCTACACCTTC	CASSEFRVIGYGYTF
few	TRBV10-3	NA	TRBJ1-5	TGTGCCATCAGTCCTCAGGGGAATCAGCCCCAGCATTTT	CAISPQGNQPQHF
NA	TRBV5-5	TRBD2	TRBJ2-2	TGTGCCAGCAGCGCGGGACTAGCTCCTACGCTGAACACCGGGGAGCTGTTTTTT	CASSAGLAPTLNTGELFF
few	TRBV5-5	NA	TRBJ1-5	TGTGCCAGCAGCCCCACGAGCCGCGGGGTTGGCAATCAGCCCCAGCATTTT	CASSPTSRGVGNQPQHF
few	TRBV5-1	NA	TRBJ1-1	TGCGCCAGCAGCTTGGATTTTCCGGGTAACACTGAAGCTTTCTTT	CASSLDFPGNTEAFF
NA	TRBV7-6	TRBD2	TRBJ2-7	TGTGCCAGCAGCGACACTAGCGGGGGACCCTACGAGCAGTACTTC	CASSDTSGGPYEQYF
NA	TRBV20-1	TRBD1	TRBJ1-6	TGCAGTGCTAAGCGGGACAGGGTCTCACCCCTCCACTTT	CSAKRDRVSPLHF
many	TRBV12-5	NA	TRBJ1-1	TGTGCTAGTGGTTGGGGGGCGAACACTGAAGCTTTCTTT	CASGWGANTEAFF
many	TRBV6-1	NA	TRBJ2-7	TGTGCCAGCACAGGACAGCTTGGCTACGAGCAGTACTTC	CASTGQLGYEQYF
many	TRBV6-1	NA	TRBJ1-4	TGTGCCATCGGACAGTTTGCAACTAATGAAAAACTGTTTTTT	CAIGQFATNEKLFF
few	TRBV6-1	TRBD2	TRBJ2-7	TGTGCCAGCAGGAAATCCCCGGGACTAGCGTACGAGCAGTACTTC	CASRKSPGLAYEQYF
many	TRBV20-1	TRBD1	TRBJ1-5	TGCAGTGCCCCGGGACAGGGCGTAAGTCAGCCCCAGCATTTT	CSAPGQGVSQPQHF
NA	TRBV5-1	TRBD1	TRBJ2-7	TGCGCCAGCAGGTCGGGACAGGGGGAACGCTACGAGCAGTACTTC	CASRSGQGERYEQYF
NA	TRBV29-1	TRBD1	TRBJ2-5	TGCAGCGTTGAAGGGGCAGGGGGCCAAGAGACCCAGTACTTC	CSVEGAGGQETQYF
many	TRBV12-3/TRBV12-4	TRBD1	TRBJ1-3	TGTGCCAGCAGTTCAAAACAGGGGACAACCATATATTTT	CASSSKQGTTIYF
many	TRBV11-2	NA	TRBJ1-5	TGTGCCAGCAGCTTACTTGGGGGTCGTCAGCCCCAGCATTTT	CASSLLGGRQPQHF
many	TRBV28	NA	TRBJ1-2	TGTGCCAGCGTTTCCGTGAATAGAGGCTACACCTTC	CASVSVNRGYTF
many	TRBV28	NA	TRBJ2-7	TGTGCCAGCAGTTTAGTAAGGGAACCCTACGAGCAGTACTTC	CASSLVREPYEQYF
NA	TRBV6-2/TRBV6-3	TRBD2	TRBJ2-5	TGTGCCAGCAGCCCGGGACTAGTTCTTGAGACCCAGTACTTC	CASSPGLVLETQYF
NA	TRBV6-1	NA	TRBJ1-1	TGTGCCAGCAGACCAAACAGGGTCGGTGACACTGAAGCTTTCTTT	CASRPNRVGDTEAFF
many	TRBV27	NA	TRBJ2-7	TGTGCCAGCAGTTTATCCGGGACCCTCTACGAGCAGTACTTC	CASSLSGTLYEQYF
few	TRBV19	NA	TRBJ1-2	TGTGCCAGTAGTACCAACCGGGCAGGACACTATGGCTACACCTTC	CASSTNRAGHYGYTF
NA	TRBV2	NA	TRBJ2-1	TGTGCCAGCACGTGGCAGCGGTCCTACGATGAGCAGTTCTTC	CASTWQRSYDEQFF
few	TRBV14	TRBD2	TRBJ2-7	TGTGCCAGCAGCACTAGCGGGTATCGGACCTACGAGCAGTACTTC	CASSTSGYRTYEQYF
many	TRBV6-1	NA	TRBJ2-7	TGTGCCAGCAGTGAACGAGGGAACGAGCAGTACTTC	CASSERGNEQYF
many	TRBV20-1	TRBD2	TRBJ2-7	TGCAGTGCTTCTCAACTAGCGGGAGCGAGCGAGCAGTACTTC	CSASQLAGASEQYF
NA	TRBV12-5	TRBD1	TRBJ1-1	TGTGCTAGTGGTCCGGGACAGGGGTTTAACACTGAAGCTTTCTTT	CASGPGQGFNTEAFF
few	TRBV9	NA	TRBJ2-5	TGTGCCAGCAGCGTAGGTACTCAGGGGAAGGAGACCCAGTACTTC	CASSVGTQGKETQYF
few	TRBV28	TRBD1	TRBJ1-1	TGTGCCAGCAGCCGCCTGACAGGGTCTAAGAACACTGAAGCTTTCTTT	CASSRLTGSKNTEAFF